The 3 T cell receptor beta chains reported below all come from one sample, sequenced in a study of CD8 T cells in ankylosing spondylitis. TCRdb re-called the 5' RACE reads with MiXCR, one entry per CDR3 protein. In the table there are about 360,000 distinct CDR3 sequences, 20% of which are singletons. Sequences were obtained from blood, either unsorted or a sorted T cell fraction (not recorded which). The receptors stem from a male donor with ankylosing spondylitis or in good health (not recorded which).

This clonotype was seen only a few times. The V and J genes are TRBV15 and TRBJ2-7; D uncertain. With 5 bases removed from V and 2 bases from J, the gap between germline ends came to 13 bases. Germline V gives CDR1 LNHNV, CDR2 YYDKDF (reference sequence). The CDR3 is made up of 14 amino acids. The CDR3 bases are TGTGCCACCAGCCCCATGGTAGAGACCTACGAGCAGTACTTC. Residues: CATSPMVETYEQYF.

This chain's CDR3 is CATSGHIDQPQHF. The CDR3 bases are TGTGCCACCAGCGGCCACATCGATCAGCCCCAGCATTTT. V usage is TRBV15 and J usage is TRBJ1-5; D is unresolved. The CDR3 runs 13 residues. CDR1 LNHNV and CDR2 YYDKDF come from the germline V gene (reference sequence). Trimming took off 5 bases at V and 5 bases at J, with 10 bases between the two ends. Full variable domain (outside the CDR3, taken from reference TRBV15 and TRBJ1-5): DAMVIQNPRYQVTQFGKPVTLSCSQTLNHNVMYWYQQKSSQAPKLLFHYYDKDFNNEADTPDNFQSRRPNTSFCFLDIRSPGLGDTAMYLCATSGHIDQPQHFGDGTRLSIL.

The V call is TRBV29-1, the J call TRBJ1-2; D might be TRBD1 (5 bases). CDR3 length: 12 amino acids. Germline V CDR1 and CDR2: SQVTM, ANQGSEA. The V gene lost 3 bases and the J gene lost 3 bases, with 8 bases spanning the gap. CDR3 sequence reads: CSVDGGDYGYTF. The CDR3 DNA reads TGCAGCGTTGACGGGGGAGACTATGGCTACACCTTC.